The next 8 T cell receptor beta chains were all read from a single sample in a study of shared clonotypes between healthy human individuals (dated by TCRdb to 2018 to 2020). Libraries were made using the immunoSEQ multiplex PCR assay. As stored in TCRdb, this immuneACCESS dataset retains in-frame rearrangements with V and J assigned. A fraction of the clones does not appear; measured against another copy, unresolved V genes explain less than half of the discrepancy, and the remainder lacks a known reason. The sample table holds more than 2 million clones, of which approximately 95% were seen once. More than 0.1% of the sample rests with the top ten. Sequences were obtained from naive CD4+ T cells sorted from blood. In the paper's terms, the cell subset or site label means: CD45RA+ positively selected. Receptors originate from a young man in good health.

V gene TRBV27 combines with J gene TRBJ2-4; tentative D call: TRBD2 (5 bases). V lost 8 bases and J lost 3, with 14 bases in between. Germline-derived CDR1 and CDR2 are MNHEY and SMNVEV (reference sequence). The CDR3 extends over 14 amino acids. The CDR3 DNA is TGTGCCAGCGGACGGGGTTATGACAAAAACATTCAGTACTTC. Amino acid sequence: CASGRGYDKNIQYF.

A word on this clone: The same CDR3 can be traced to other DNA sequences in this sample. In DNA, the CDR3 is TGTGCCAGCAGTTTCCGACAAGAGCAGTACTTC. Translating gives CASSFRQEQYF. V usage is TRBV28 and J usage is TRBJ2-7; no reliable D call. Germline V CDR1 and CDR2: MDHEN, SYDVKM. The CDR3 is 11 amino acids. Deletions cut 3 bases from V and 7 bases from J, with 7 bases between.

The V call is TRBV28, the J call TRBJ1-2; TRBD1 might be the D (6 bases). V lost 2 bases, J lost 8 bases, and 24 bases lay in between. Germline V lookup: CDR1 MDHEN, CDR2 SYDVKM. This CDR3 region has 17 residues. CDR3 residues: CASSLGGAKGPLDGYTF. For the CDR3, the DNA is TGTGCCAGCAGTTTAGGGGGGGCTAAGGGACCGCTAGACGGCTACACCTTC.

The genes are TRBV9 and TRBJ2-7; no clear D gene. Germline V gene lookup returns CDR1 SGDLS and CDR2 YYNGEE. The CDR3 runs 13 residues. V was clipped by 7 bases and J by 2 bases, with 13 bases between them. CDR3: CASLARTPYEQYF. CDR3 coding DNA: TGTGCCAGCCTGGCAAGAACACCCTACGAGCAGTACTTC.

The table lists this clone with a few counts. The CDR3 DNA follows: TGCGCCAGCAGCCAAATACTCGCCGCTTATCGACGGTTCTTC. Its protein is CASSQILAAYRRFF. The chain is built from TRBV4-1 and TRBJ2-1, with D unclear. Trimming took 2 bases from V and 15 from J, leaving 20 bases between them. Germline values: CDR1 MGHRA, CDR2 YSYEKL. The CDR3 is made up of 14 amino acids.

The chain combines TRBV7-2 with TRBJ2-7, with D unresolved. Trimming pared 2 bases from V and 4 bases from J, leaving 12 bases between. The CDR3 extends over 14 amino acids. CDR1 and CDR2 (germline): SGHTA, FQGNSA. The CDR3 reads CASSLFGRPYEQYF. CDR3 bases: TGTGCCAGCAGCTTATTCGGCAGGCCGTACGAGCAGTACTTC.

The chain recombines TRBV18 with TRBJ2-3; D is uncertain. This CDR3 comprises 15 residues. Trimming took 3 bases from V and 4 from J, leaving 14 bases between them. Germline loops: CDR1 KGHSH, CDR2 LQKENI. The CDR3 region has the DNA TGTGCCAGCTCACCTGGCCTTAAAGCCCCAGATACGCAGTATTTT. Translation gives CASSPGLKAPDTQYF.

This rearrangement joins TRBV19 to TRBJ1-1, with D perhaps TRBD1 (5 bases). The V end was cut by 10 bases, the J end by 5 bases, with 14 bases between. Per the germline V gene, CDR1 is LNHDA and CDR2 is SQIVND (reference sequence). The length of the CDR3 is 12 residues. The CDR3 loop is CANLRGETEAFF. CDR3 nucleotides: TGTGCCAATCTTCGGGGGGAGACTGAAGCTTTCTTT.